The T cell receptor (beta chain) described here comes from a study of cytomegalovirus exposure and HLA in healthy donors. With 60 Vbeta and 13 Jbeta primers, the PCR was carried out. Clones were read by immunoSEQ multiplex PCR, and TCRdb kept only the in-frame ones, dropping some. Altogether around 110,000 clones are present, around 86% being singletons, with the ten largest covering around 4.2%. The study's findings and limits: Cytomegalovirus-associated status was assigned to about 180 TCR beta chains. It was taken for granted in presence/absence analyses that sequencing depth across donors was roughly uniform.

CDR1 and CDR2 from the germline V gene are MDHEN and SYDVKM. Trimming took 2 bases from V and 0 from J, leaving 8 bases between them. The CDR3 loop spans 15 amino acids. This clone was detected once. As yet, its antigen is unknown. The sequence was obtained from a woman in her thirties in good health and CMV-seronegative. The chain carries TRBV28 and TRBJ1-5; D possibly corresponds to TRBD1 (5 bases). The specimen sequenced was PBMCs. The CDR3 region is CASSLAGYSNQPQHF. CDR3 coding DNA: TGTGCCAGCAGTTTAGCAGGGTATAGCAATCAGCCCCAGCATTTT.